Shown below are 11 T cell receptor beta chains from a single sample sequenced in a study of breast tumors, draining lymph nodes, adjacent tissues. A single record per CDR3 protein comes from TCRdb applying MiXCR to the multiplex PCR reads. The repertoire holds about 180,000 distinct CDR3 sequences, 25% to 40% seen once, with less than 4% in the top ten. The lymph nodes were axillary draining lymph nodes from breast cancer patients. Sequenced material: axillary lymph node tissue. These receptors came from a female donor with breast cancer. Some clones in this sample may be carry-over from other donors' samples.

This clonotype was found a few times. A clone one base away is much larger, so this may be a read error. The chain has TRBV20-1 and TRBJ2-5; D tentatively reads TRBD1 or TRBD2 (6 bases each). Per the germline V gene, CDR1 is DFQATT and CDR2 is SNEGSKA (reference sequence). The CDR3 runs 12 residues. CDR3 sequence: CSALGGLETPYF. CDR3 nucleotides: TGCAGTGCCTTAGGGGGGCTGGAGACCCCGTACTTC.

There are many counts of this clonotype. The chain joins TRBV12-3 or TRBV12-4 to TRBJ2-1, with D perhaps matching TRBD1 or TRBD2 (6 bases each). V was trimmed by 7 bases and J by 3 bases, leaving 13 bases between them. The CDR3 contains 14 residues. The CDR3 sequence: CASNPRGGYNEQFF. The CDR3 DNA reads as TGTGCCAGCAATCCCAGGGGAGGCTACAATGAGCAGTTCTTC.

This clonotype has a count of ten or more. V and J are TRBV7-9 and TRBJ2-7, with 10 bases lining up with TRBD2. The CDR3 extends over 15 amino acids. Germline V gene sequence: CDR1 SEHNR, CDR2 FQNEAQ (reference sequence). Trimming took 4 bases from V and 2 from J; bases not matched to a gene: 5. The CDR3 here is CASSSWTSGAYEQYF. CDR3 nucleotides: TGTGCCAGCAGCTCTTGGACTAGCGGAGCCTACGAGCAGTACTTC.

A word on this clonotype: One end of the junction varies from germline; a read error may be responsible. CDR3 in amino acids: CASSFASGGSFYNKQFF. As DNA, the CDR3 is TGTGCCAGCAGTTTTGCCAGCGGGGGGTCCTTCTACAATAAGCAGTTCTTC. This chain connects TRBV9 to TRBJ2-1; 9 positions match TRBD2. The length of the CDR3 is 17 residues. Germline-derived CDR1 and CDR2 are SGDLS and YYNGEE.

This clonotype appeared once. The rearrangement joins TRBV7-3 to TRBJ2-3; 8 bases are a match to TRBD2. The CDR3 sequence is 15 residues long. V was clipped by 5 bases and J by 11 bases; unmatched bases: 15. Germline V lookup: CDR1 SGHTA, CDR2 FQGTGA. The chain's CDR3 is CASSRSGNGHNEQYF. CDR3 bases: TGTGCCAGCAGCCGTAGCGGGAACGGCCACAATGAGCAGTATTTT.

With regard to this clonotype: A read error may produce the germline difference seen at one junction end. This chain joins TRBV11-1 and TRBJ1-2; D may be TRBD1 (6 bases). The CDR3 length is 16 residues. The germline V gene encodes CDR1 SGHAT and CDR2 FQDESV (reference sequence). The CDR3 bases are TGTGCCAGCAGCTTGGCAGGGGTGGCGGTCGACTATGGCTGCACCTTC. Translating it yields CASSLAGVAVDYGCTF.

CDR3 loop: CASSLAGPDQPQHF. Written as DNA, the CDR3 is TGTGCCAGCAGTTTAGCGGGGCCGGATCAGCCCCAGCATTTT. The chain uses TRBV12-3 or TRBV12-4 and TRBJ1-5; D may be TRBD1 (5 bases). CDR3 size: 14 residues. Between the trimmed V and J ends, which lost 0 bases and 5 bases, there was a span of 8 bases.

This clonotype was seen repeatedly, ten times or more. An end of the junction does not agree with germline; a read error may underlie this. The chain recombines TRBV7-8 with TRBJ1-3, with no clear D. This CDR3 region has 17 residues. Germline loops: CDR1 SGHVS, CDR2 FQNEAQ. The DNA for the CDR3 is TGTGCCAGCAGCTTAGTCCCAGGCCCGAGCTCTGGAAACCCCATATATTTT. Amino acids: CASSLVPGPSSGNPIYF. The entire variable domain, with the rest obtained from reference TRBV7-8 and TRBJ1-3, is as follows: GAGVSQSPRYKVAKRGQDVALRCDPISGHVSLFWYQQALGQGPEFLTYFQNEAQLDKSGLPSDRFFAERPEGSVSTLKIQRTQQEDSAVYLCASSLVPGPSSGNPIYFGEGSWLTVV.

This clonotype was counted many times. The V call is TRBV20-1, the J call TRBJ2-1; D is undetermined. From germline, CDR1 is DFQATT and CDR2 SNEGSKA (reference sequence). Deletions cut 6 bases from V and 5 bases from J, with 11 bases between. The CDR3 has 12 amino acids. The CDR3 DNA is TGCAGTGCCATTGACCCGGACAATGAGCAGTTCTTC. This encodes CSAIDPDNEQFF.

A word on this clonotype: A read error is likely, as this CDR3 ends without the conserved phenylalanine or tryptophan. The chain is built from TRBV7-9 and TRBJ1-6; 8 positions agree with TRBD1. CDR1 SEHNR and CDR2 FQNEAQ come from the germline V gene (reference sequence). The V and J ends lost 5 bases and 9 bases, in that order; junction bases with no gene match: 12. There are 16 residues in the CDR3. The CDR3, as DNA: TGTGCCAGCAGCCAAGGGACGGACAGGGTGTCTTCACCCCTCCACTTA. Residues: CASSQGTDRVSSPLHL.

This clonotype appeared many times. This chain uses TRBV15 with TRBJ1-5, with 8 bases lining up with TRBD1. The CDR3 has 15 residues. From germline, CDR1 is LNHNV and CDR2 YYDKDF (reference sequence). V lost 5 bases, J lost 6 bases, and 9 bases stayed unmatched. The CDR3 region has the DNA TGTGCCACCAGCGAACGGACAGGGACGGGTCAGCCCCAGCATTTT. It encodes CATSERTGTGQPQHF.